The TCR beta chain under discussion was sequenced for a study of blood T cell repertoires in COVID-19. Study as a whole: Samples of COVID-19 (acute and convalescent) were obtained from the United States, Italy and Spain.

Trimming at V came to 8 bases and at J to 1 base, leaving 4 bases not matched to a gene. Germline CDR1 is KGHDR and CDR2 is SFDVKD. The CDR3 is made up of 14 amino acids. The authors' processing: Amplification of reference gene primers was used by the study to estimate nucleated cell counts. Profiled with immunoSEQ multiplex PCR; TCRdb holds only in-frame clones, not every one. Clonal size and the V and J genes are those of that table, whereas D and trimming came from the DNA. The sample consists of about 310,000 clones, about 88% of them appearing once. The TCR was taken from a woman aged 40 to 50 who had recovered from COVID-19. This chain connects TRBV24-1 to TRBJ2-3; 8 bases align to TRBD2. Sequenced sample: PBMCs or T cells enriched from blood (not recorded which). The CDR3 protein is CATKATSGTDTQYF. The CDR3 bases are TGTGCCACCAAAGCGACTAGCGGCACAGATACGCAGTATTTT.